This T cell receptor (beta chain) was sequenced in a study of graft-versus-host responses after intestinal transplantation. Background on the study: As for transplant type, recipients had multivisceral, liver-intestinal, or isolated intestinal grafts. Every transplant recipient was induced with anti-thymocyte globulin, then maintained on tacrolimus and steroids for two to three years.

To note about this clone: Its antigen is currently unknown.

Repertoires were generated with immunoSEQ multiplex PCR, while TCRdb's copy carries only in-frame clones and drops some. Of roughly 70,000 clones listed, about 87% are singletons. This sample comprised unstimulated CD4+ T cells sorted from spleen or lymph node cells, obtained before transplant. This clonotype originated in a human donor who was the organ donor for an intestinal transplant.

CDR3 sequence reads: CASSSIQGGNQPQHF. The DNA of the CDR3 is TGTGCCAGCAGTTCGATACAGGGGGGCAATCAGCCCCAGCATTTT. The chain combines TRBV28 with TRBJ1-5, with 8 bases identical to TRBD1. With V trimmed by 4 bases and J by 2 bases, 4 bases remained unmatched. CDR1 and CDR2 (germline): MDHEN, SYDVKM. The CDR3 has 15 residues.